The rows below give T cell receptor beta chains drawn from one sample of a study of OX40 agonist ivuxolimab in advanced cancers. Sequencing was performed with immunoSEQ multiplex PCR; in TCRdb, only in-frame clones are kept and a portion is missing. This sample yields tens of thousands of clones, of which roughly 86% are seen a single time; around 3.5% belongs to the top ten. Sequenced here: CD4+ or CD8+ T cells sorted from blood, sampled in a trial of the OX40 agonist ivuxolimab. These receptors all stem from an adult with an advanced solid tumor such as melanoma, head and neck, liver or kidney cancer. CDR3s include the opening cysteine and the closing phenylalanine or tryptophan. The order of the fields is V gene, clone size, D gene, J gene, CDR3 DNA, CDR3 protein. The D gene is left open where the match is weak. Expanded clones are given a class, and other clones once, few, many or no size at all.

TRBV18	once	TRBD1	TRBJ1-3	TGTGCCAGCTCACCACAGACAGGGACCTCTGGAAACACCATATATTTT	CASSPQTGTSGNTIYF
TRBV10-3	NA	NA	TRBJ2-7	TGTGCCATAGGCCGGCCTACTGGCGACGAGCAGTACTTC	CAIGRPTGDEQYF
TRBV6-6	NA	NA	TRBJ2-1	TGTGCCAGCAGTCTCACTAGCTCCTCCTACAATGAGCAGTTCTTC	CASSLTSSSYNEQFF
TRBV2	NA	NA	TRBJ1-5	TGTGCCATAGGGGGACTCCAGCCCCAGCATTTT	CAIGGLQPQHF
TRBV9	NA	NA	TRBJ2-1	TGTGCCAGCAGCGTAGGGGGCAGGCGAAGGGATGAGCAGTTCTTC	CASSVGGRRRDEQFF
TRBV27	NA	NA	TRBJ1-2	TGTGCCAGCAGGGCACAGGGCCATTATGGCTACACCTTC	CASRAQGHYGYTF
TRBV11-2	NA	TRBD1	TRBJ2-5	TGTGCCAGCAGCTTAGACAGGGGGCAGTACTTC	CASSLDRGQYF
TRBV9	NA	TRBD2	TRBJ2-7	TGTGCCAGCAGCCCCTCCGGGACTAGCGGGAGTTACCAGTACTTC	CASSPSGTSGSYQYF
TRBV5-1	NA	TRBD1	TRBJ2-7	TGCGCCAGCAGCTTGTTGGGGACAGAGACCTACGAGCAGTACTTC	CASSLLGTETYEQYF
TRBV5-1	few	TRBD1	TRBJ2-3	TGCGCCAGCAGCAGGATCGGGGACAGGGGCACAGATACGCAGTATTTT	CASSRIGDRGTDTQYF
TRBV18	NA	NA	TRBJ1-6	TGTGCCAGCTCACCGGCTATGGGGCGGATGAATTCACCCCTCCACTTT	CASSPAMGRMNSPLHF
TRBV11-2	NA	NA	TRBJ2-5	TGTGCCAGCAGCTTAGCCCCCCAGCGGAGGTCGGAGACCCAGTACTTC	CASSLAPQRRSETQYF
TRBV16	NA	TRBD2	TRBJ2-1	TGTGCCAGCAGCCAACGAGCGGGGGGGACGTTTTATGAGCAGTTCTTC	CASSQRAGGTFYEQFF
TRBV6-1	NA	TRBD2	TRBJ2-2	TGTGCCAGCAGAGCTAGCGGGGGGGCCGGGGAGCTGTTTTTT	CASRASGGAGELFF
TRBV7-9	NA	TRBD1	TRBJ1-2	TGTGCCAGCAGCTTAGTGGGGGACAGTAACCCCTTCGGCTACACCTTC	CASSLVGDSNPFGYTF
TRBV7-9	NA	NA	TRBJ2-7	TGTGCCAGCAGCTCGTCCGGGACACCAAAGAAGGCAGAGCAGTACTTC	CASSSSGTPKKAEQYF
TRBV6-5	NA	NA	TRBJ2-7	TGTGCCAGCAGGTTTAGGGGGGGGGAGCAGTACTTC	CASRFRGGEQYF
TRBV7-3	once	NA	TRBJ2-1	TGTGCCAGCAGCCGCGACCAGATCAATGAGCAGTTCTTC	CASSRDQINEQFF
TRBV6-5	once	NA	TRBJ1-2	TGTGCCAGCAGTCAGGACAGCAACTATGGCTACACCTTC	CASSQDSNYGYTF
TRBV7-3	NA	NA	TRBJ2-3	TGTGCCAGCAGCCCAGGGGGTAGCGGCGAGGATACGCAGTATTTT	CASSPGGSGEDTQYF
TRBV28	NA	NA	TRBJ2-3	TGTGCCAGCACGGAGGGGAGAACGCAGTATTTT	CASTEGRTQYF
TRBV30	NA	NA	TRBJ2-7	TGTGCCTGGATGGGGTCCTACGAGCAGTACTTC	CAWMGSYEQYF
TRBV19	few	NA	TRBJ1-6	TGTGCCAGTAGTATGCAGGCGAATTCACCCCTCCACTTT	CASSMQANSPLHF
TRBV5-1	NA	NA	TRBJ1-5	TGCGCCAGCAGCTTGGAGGGGGGAAATCAGCCCCAGCATTTT	CASSLEGGNQPQHF
TRBV7-3	NA	NA	TRBJ2-2	TGTGCCAGCAGCTTCTCGGGACAGAACACCGGGGAGCTGTTTTTT	CASSFSGQNTGELFF
TRBV11-2	NA	NA	TRBJ2-1	TGTGCCAGCAGCTTAGAGAGTTACAATGAGCAGTTCTTC	CASSLESYNEQFF
TRBV28	NA	NA	TRBJ2-7	TGTGCCAGCAGTCCCCTTGGTGAGCAGTACTTC	CASSPLGEQYF
TRBV30	NA	NA	TRBJ2-7	TGTGCCTGGAGTGTCCACGGGAGTGGGTCCTACGAGCAGTACTTC	CAWSVHGSGSYEQYF
TRBV11-2	NA	NA	TRBJ2-7	TGTGCCAGCAGCTTAGATACCTACGAGCAGTACTTC	CASSLDTYEQYF
TRBV7-3	NA	TRBD1	TRBJ1-1	TGTGCCAGCAGCTTTAATGCGGGACAGGGTGGTGAAGCTTTCTTT	CASSFNAGQGGEAFF
TRBV14	NA	TRBD1	TRBJ1-2	TGTGCCAGCAGCCAAGCAGGGGGCAGGCTCTACACCTTC	CASSQAGGRLYTF
TRBV11-3	NA	TRBD1	TRBJ1-5	TGTGCCAGCAGCTTAGAGGATCCGGAGACAGGGGATAATCAGCCCCAGCATTTT	CASSLEDPETGDNQPQHF
TRBV28	NA	TRBD1	TRBJ1-5	TGTGCCAGCAGCAGTCCCGGACAGGGGAGTGGTCAGCCCCAGCATTTT	CASSSPGQGSGQPQHF
TRBV19	NA	TRBD2	TRBJ2-7	TGTGCCAGTAGTATAATCCCTAGCGGGAGCCACGAGCAGTACTTC	CASSIIPSGSHEQYF
TRBV19	few	NA	TRBJ1-2	TGTGCCAGTAGATACCCAGGGGCCAACCCTAGCTACACCTTC	CASRYPGANPSYTF
TRBV7-7	NA	NA	TRBJ2-1	TGTGCTAGCAGCTCTAAGGCAGGGGCTTACAATGAGCAGTTCTTC	CASSSKAGAYNEQFF
TRBV5-4	NA	TRBD1	TRBJ1-2	TGTGCCAGCAGCTTGGCCCCCGGACAGGGTCTAGCTGGCTACACCTTC	CASSLAPGQGLAGYTF